These T cell receptor beta chains were read from a single sample in a study of T cell responses to AZD1222 COVID-19 vaccine. Only in-frame clones appear in the TCRdb table, and some are missing; sequencing was by immunoSEQ multiplex PCR. The sample shows some 66,000 clones, about 90% of them seen only once. The sample consisted of peripheral blood, taken on day 0 of AZD1222 vaccination. The receptors shown here come from an adult in good health. Each CDR3 is given with its conserved first and last residue. A D gene is named only where the DNA matches it firmly. Clone size is shown for a subset of rows, as once, few, many or a class of expanded clone.

abundance,d_gene,j_gene,v_gene,CDR3aa,CDR3nt
-,TRBD2,TRBJ2-5,TRBV28,CASSSGTSGRGETQYF,TGTGCCAGCAGTTCAGGGACTAGCGGGAGAGGAGAGACCCAGTACTTC
-,-,TRBJ1-1,TRBV4-3,CASSQDLATEAFF,TGCGCCAGCAGCCAAGATCTGGCAACTGAAGCTTTCTTT
large,-,TRBJ2-4,TRBV11-2,CASSTGTLAKNIQYF,TGTGCCAGCAGCACAGGGACCCTAGCCAAAAACATTCAGTACTTC
-,-,TRBJ1-4,TRBV30,CAWKRGVTNEKLFF,TGTGCCTGGAAGAGGGGGGTAACTAATGAAAAACTGTTTTTT
once,-,TRBJ1-2,TRBV7-9,CASSLDRSGYTF,TGTGCCAGCAGCTTAGATAGAAGTGGCTACACCTTC
once,-,TRBJ1-2,TRBV2,CASSEMGAGYGYTF,TGTGCCAGCAGTGAAATGGGGGCAGGGTATGGCTACACCTTC
-,TRBD2,TRBJ2-3,TRBV7-3,CASSLQSGGRGDTQYF,TGTGCCAGCAGCTTACAAAGCGGGGGGCGCGGAGATACGCAGTATTTT
-,-,TRBJ2-5,TRBV28,CASRREQGWETQYF,TGTGCCAGCAGACGCGAACAGGGATGGGAGACCCAGTACTTC
once,TRBD2,TRBJ2-5,TRBV4-3,CASSQDRAGVQETQYF,TGCGCCAGCAGCCAAGATCGAGCGGGGGTCCAAGAGACCCAGTACTTC
-,-,TRBJ2-5,TRBV5-1,CASSLGPRTGRETQYF,TGCGCCAGCAGCTTGGGCCCGAGAACGGGGAGAGAGACCCAGTACTTC
-,-,TRBJ1-6,TRBV4-3,CASSQETYNSPLHF,TGCGCCAGCAGCCAAGAGACCTATAATTCACCCCTCCACTTT
-,-,TRBJ1-4,TRBV19,CASRTPGGNEKLFF,TGTGCCAGTAGGACCCCGGGAGGGAATGAAAAACTGTTTTTT
-,-,TRBJ2-7,TRBV28,CASSSGRDPWEQYF,TGTGCCAGCAGTTCGGGACGGGACCCCTGGGAGCAGTACTTC
-,-,TRBJ2-3,TRBV6-1,CASSEDIGADTQYF,TGTGCCAGCAGTGAAGATATAGGGGCAGATACGCAGTATTTT
-,-,TRBJ1-6,TRBV29-1,CSVGEDSYSPLHF,TGCAGCGTTGGGGAGGACAGTTATTCACCCCTCCACTTT
-,TRBD2,TRBJ2-3,TRBV28,CASSSIAGVSTDTQYF,TGTGCCAGCAGTTCAATAGCGGGAGTGTCAACAGATACGCAGTATTTT
-,TRBD2,TRBJ2-1,TRBV14,CASSQETSGRVYNEQFF,TGTGCCAGCAGCCAGGAGACTAGCGGGAGGGTATACAATGAGCAGTTCTTC
-,-,TRBJ2-6,TRBV18,CASSPRAVDSGANVLTF,TGTGCCAGCTCACCACGAGCCGTCGACTCTGGGGCCAACGTCCTGACTTTC
-,-,TRBJ2-5,TRBV7-7,CASSLGGQETQYF,TGTGCTAGCAGCTTAGGAGGGCAAGAGACCCAGTACTTC
-,-,TRBJ2-7,TRBV14,CASSQDLGWGPSYEQYF,TGTGCCAGCAGCCAAGATCTAGGTTGGGGACCCTCCTACGAGCAGTACTTC
-,-,TRBJ2-7,TRBV30,CAWSTGTPAHYEQYF,TGTGCCTGGAGTACCGGGACCCCAGCACACTACGAGCAGTACTTC
-,-,TRBJ2-1,TRBV7-3,CASSPLVAGNNEQFF,TGTGCCAGCAGCCCTCTAGTTGCGGGGAACAATGAGCAGTTCTTC
-,TRBD2,TRBJ2-3,TRBV27,CASSLYSGRDNTQYF,TGTGCCAGCAGTTTATATAGCGGGAGGGATAATACGCAGTATTTT
-,TRBD2,TRBJ2-1,TRBV19,CASSMGTSPVVEFF,TGTGCCAGTAGTATGGGGACTAGCCCTGTTGTGGAGTTCTTC
once,-,TRBJ1-4,TRBV5-1,CASSFQAANEKLFF,TGCGCCAGCAGCTTCCAGGCGGCTAATGAAAAACTGTTTTTT
-,-,TRBJ2-1,TRBV11-3,CASSLGRGNEQFF,TGTGCCAGCAGCTTAGGGCGAGGTAATGAGCAGTTCTTC
-,-,TRBJ1-5,TRBV19,CASSMPASGNQPQHF,TGTGCCAGTAGTATGCCTGCCTCGGGCAATCAGCCCCAGCATTTT
few,TRBD1,TRBJ2-6,TRBV29-1,CSVVTGAPLSGANVLTF,TGCAGCGTTGTCACAGGGGCCCCCCTCTCTGGGGCCAACGTCCTGACTTTC
-,TRBD2,TRBJ2-1,TRBV29-1,CSVTGTSGVYEQFF,TGCAGCGTGACCGGGACTAGCGGGGTGTATGAGCAGTTCTTC
-,TRBD1,TRBJ1-2,TRBV5-1,CASSLTGGANYGYTF,TGCGCCAGCAGCTTAACAGGGGGCGCGAACTATGGCTACACCTTC
-,TRBD1,TRBJ1-4,TRBV4-2,CASSQDPRGQGEKLFF,TGTGCCAGCAGCCAAGACCCCAGGGGGCAGGGTGAAAAACTGTTTTTT
once,-,TRBJ1-4,TRBV6-1,CASSESKSGANEKLFF,TGTGCCAGCAGTGAATCTAAAAGCGGGGCTAATGAAAAACTGTTTTTT
-,TRBD1,TRBJ1-1,TRBV3-1/TRBV3-2,CASSQLRQGANTEAFF,TGTGCCAGCAGCCAGCTTCGACAGGGAGCGAACACTGAAGCTTTCTTT
-,-,TRBJ2-2,TRBV7-9,CASSLAGLGNTGELFF,TGTGCCAGCAGCTTAGCGGGGTTGGGGAACACCGGGGAGCTGTTTTTT
-,-,TRBJ1-2,TRBV7-2,CASSLLGGDYGYTF,TGTGCCAGCAGCCTCTTGGGGGGAGACTATGGCTACACCTTC
-,TRBD2,TRBJ2-3,TRBV3-1/TRBV3-2,CASSQGGGADTQYF,TGTGCCAGCAGCCAAGGCGGGGGGGCGGATACGCAGTATTTT
-,-,TRBJ2-5,TRBV5-1,CASSLVQAGRGQETQYF,TGCGCCAGCAGCCTAGTCCAGGCAGGGCGAGGGCAAGAGACCCAGTACTTC
-,-,TRBJ2-6,TRBV30,CAWGSGANVLTF,TGTGCCTGGGGCTCTGGGGCCAACGTCCTGACTTTC
once,-,TRBJ2-7,TRBV27,CASSLFGTLQYEQYF,TGTGCCAGCAGTTTATTTGGGACACTCCAATACGAGCAGTACTTC
few,TRBD2,TRBJ2-1,TRBV15,CATSRDGRGGYNEQFF,TGTGCCACCAGCAGAGATGGGCGGGGGGGGTACAATGAGCAGTTCTTC
-,-,TRBJ1-4,TRBV19,CASSSGTGEKLFF,TGTGCCAGTTCTTCCGGGACGGGGGAAAAACTGTTTTTT
once,TRBD2,TRBJ2-1,TRBV24-1,CATSETSGTYNEQFF,TGTGCCACCAGTGAGACTAGCGGCACCTACAATGAGCAGTTCTTC
-,-,TRBJ1-5,TRBV12-5,CASGPDGGGNQPQHF,TGTGCTAGTGGTCCGGACGGAGGGGGAAATCAGCCCCAGCATTTT
-,-,TRBJ2-1,TRBV11-3,CASSLDSGQGGYNEQFF,TGTGCCAGCAGCTTAGATTCAGGCCAGGGGGGTTACAATGAGCAGTTCTTC
-,-,TRBJ2-2,TRBV7-2,CASSLVAPNTGELFF,TGTGCCAGCAGCTTAGTAGCCCCGAACACCGGGGAGCTGTTTTTT
-,TRBD2,TRBJ2-7,TRBV6-5,CASSTSGSHYEQYF,TGTGCCAGCAGCACTAGCGGGAGCCACTACGAGCAGTACTTC
-,-,TRBJ1-1,TRBV19,CASSMQSMNTEAFF,TGTGCCAGTAGTATGCAGTCCATGAACACTGAAGCTTTCTTT
few,-,TRBJ2-7,TRBV11-2,CASSFGLRTVKPSYEQYF,TGTGCCAGCAGCTTTGGGCTTAGGACAGTGAAGCCCTCCTACGAGCAGTACTTC
-,TRBD1,TRBJ1-3,TRBV27,CASSSQGQGGNTIYF,TGTGCCAGCAGCTCGCAGGGACAGGGTGGAAACACCATATATTTT
-,TRBD1,TRBJ2-6,TRBV6-4,CASSGTGANVLTF,TGTGCCAGCAGTGGGACAGGGGCGAACGTCCTGACTTTC
once,-,TRBJ2-2,TRBV18,CASSPQGAGELFF,TGTGCCAGCTCACCACAGGGGGCCGGGGAGCTGTTTTTT
-,-,TRBJ1-2,TRBV9,CASSGQAHYGYTF,TGTGCCAGCAGCGGACAGGCTCACTATGGCTACACCTTC
-,-,TRBJ2-2,TRBV7-3,CASRGQTNTGELFF,TGTGCCAGCAGAGGACAGACAAACACCGGGGAGCTGTTTTTT
-,TRBD1,TRBJ1-6,TRBV7-8,CASRRQGWDSPLHF,TGTGCCAGCAGGCGACAGGGATGGGATTCACCCCTCCACTTT
-,TRBD1,TRBJ2-7,TRBV30,CAWRRQGAGEQYF,TGTGCCTGGAGAAGACAGGGGGCGGGGGAGCAGTACTTC
-,-,TRBJ2-7,TRBV18,CASSPPTNEQYF,TGTGCCAGCTCCCCCCCGACGAACGAGCAGTACTTC
few,TRBD1,TRBJ1-5,TRBV7-2,CASSSGGGQPQHF,TGTGCCAGCAGCTCAGGGGGCGGTCAGCCCCAGCATTTT
-,-,TRBJ1-2,TRBV2,CVVQPGYGYTF,TGTGTTGTCCAGCCCGGATATGGCTACACCTTC
-,-,TRBJ2-3,TRBV6-1,CASSEGVGGTDTQYF,TGTGCCAGCAGTGAGGGGGTTGGAGGCACAGATACGCAGTATTTT